Below are 6 T cell receptor beta chains sequenced from a single sample in a study of radiotherapy plus CTLA-4 blockade in lung cancer. Assay: immunoSEQ multiplex PCR; the TCRdb copy retains only in-frame clones and omits some. The sample has over 60,000 clones; around 87% are singletons. The source material was peripheral blood, sampled from a patient treated with radiotherapy plus ipilimumab. All receptors come from a human donor with non-small cell lung cancer who had stable disease on radiotherapy plus ipilimumab.

The V and J genes are TRBV28 and TRBJ1-6; perhaps TRBD1 as D (6 bases). Germline-derived CDR1 and CDR2 are MDHEN and SYDVKM. This CDR3 has 17 amino acids. Trimming took off 5 bases at V and 7 bases at J, with 21 bases between the two ends. The CDR3 reads CASSQIPDRRPNSPLHF. CDR3 DNA sequence: TGTGCCAGCAGTCAAATACCGGACAGACGCCCAAATTCACCCCTCCACTTT.

This clone was detected only a few times. The genes are TRBV9 and TRBJ2-2; TRBD1 aligns across 8 bases. Trimming took 4 bases from V and 7 from J; bases not matched to a gene: 9. Germline V gene lookup returns CDR1 SGDLS and CDR2 YYNGEE. This CDR3 spans 15 amino acids. DNA for the CDR3: TGTGCCAGCAGCTTTACAGGGGGAGATAACGGGGAGCTGTTTTTT. Protein product: CASSFTGGDNGELFF.

As concerns this clone: Other DNA sequences from this sample encode an identical CDR3 as well. This sequence joins TRBV5-1 and TRBJ2-6, with D uncertain. In germline, CDR1 is SGHRS, CDR2 YFSETQ. Trimming took off 2 bases at V and 1 base at J, with 1 base between the two ends. This CDR3 region has 13 residues. This CDR3 is CASSLSGANVLTF. Written as DNA, the CDR3 is TGCGCCAGCAGCTTATCTGGGGCCAACGTCCTGACTTTC.

This clone was counted a few times. This sequence joins TRBV28 and TRBJ1-2, with a weak D call TRBD1 (6 bases). The CDR3 loop spans 13 amino acids. The V and J ends lost 7 bases and 5 bases respectively, with 14 bases between them. Germline V lookup: CDR1 MDHEN, CDR2 SYDVKM. The CDR3: CASIEGVGYGYTF. In nucleotides, the CDR3 is TGTGCCAGCATTGAGGGGGTTGGGTATGGCTACACCTTC.

The gene calls are TRBV5-5 and TRBJ2-7; 11 bases line up with TRBD2. The length of the CDR3 is 18 residues. Germline V lookup: CDR1 SGHKS, CDR2 YYEKEE (reference sequence). With 0 bases clipped from V and 0 bases from J, the junction kept 8 bases outside the gene matches. In DNA form, the CDR3 reads TGTGCCAGCAGCTTGGGTGCCCTAGCGGGGGGATCCTCCTACGAGCAGTACTTC. Translating gives CASSLGALAGGSSYEQYF. Full variable domain (remainder filled in from reference TRBV5-5 and TRBJ2-7): DAGVTQSPTHLIKTRGQQVTLRCSPISGHKSVSWYQQVLGQGPQFIFQYYEKEERGRGNFPDRFSARQFPNYSSELNVNALLLGDSALYLCASSLGALAGGSSYEQYFGPGTRLTVT.

The chain couples TRBV9 to TRBJ2-2; 9 nucleotides line up with TRBD1. Germline trimming cut 5 bases from V and 1 base from J; bases unmatched to any gene: 3. The CDR3 extends over 15 amino acids. Germline-derived CDR1 and CDR2 are SGDLS and YYNGEE. The CDR3 protein is CASSRQGVNTGELFF. CDR3 nucleotides: TGTGCCAGCAGTAGACAGGGGGTGAACACCGGGGAGCTGTTTTTT.